Below are 17 T cell receptor beta chains sequenced from a single sample in a study of blood T cell repertoires in COVID-19. Data came from immunoSEQ multiplex PCR; TCRdb stores just in-frame clones and leaves some out. Of more than 100,000 clones in the sample, over 70% were seen once. Material: peripheral blood. The receptors come from a man in his fifties or sixties with active COVID-19.

Concerning this clone itself: Mismatch with germline at one junction end may stem from a read error. The CDR3 DNA sequence: TGTGCCAGCACCTTATGGACAGGGAATACCGGGACCTACGAGCAGTACTTC. The encoded protein is CASTLWTGNTGTYEQYF. This chain joins TRBV7-9 and TRBJ2-7, with 8 bases lining up with TRBD1. The CDR3 length is 17 residues. From germline, CDR1 is SEHNR and CDR2 FQNEAQ (reference sequence).

This clone turned up a few times. V and J are TRBV7-2 and TRBJ2-7; tentative D call: TRBD2 (5 bases). Germline V CDR1 and CDR2: SGHTA, FQGNSA. V gave up 5 bases and J gave up 4 bases, with 12 bases separating them. The CDR3 consists of 13 residues. The CDR3 nucleotides are TGTGCCAGCAGCCGAAATCCGGGATACGAGCAGTACTTC. Its translation is CASSRNPGYEQYF.

The V call is TRBV11-1, the J call TRBJ1-2, with 10 bases that match TRBD1. The germline V gene has CDR1 SGHAT and CDR2 FQDESV (reference sequence). The CDR3 extends over 15 amino acids. J gave up 8 bases and V 5 bases, and 11 bases lay outside the gene matches. CDR3 residues: CASSARDRGRRGYTF. The DNA for the CDR3 is TGTGCCAGCAGCGCCCGGGACAGGGGAAGGCGAGGCTACACCTTC.

The chain carries TRBV6-2 or TRBV6-3 and TRBJ1-5; tentative D call: TRBD1 (6 bases). This CDR3 region has 16 residues. Trimming removed 4 bases at V and 3 bases at J, with 16 bases between. Germline CDR1 MNHEY, CDR2 SVGEGT. CDR3 bases: TGTGCCAGCAGTTCCACAAACAGGGTTTACAATCAGCCCCAGCATTTT. The encoded protein is CASSSTNRVYNQPQHF.

V usage is TRBV7-2 and J usage is TRBJ1-2; no clear D gene. The CDR3 totals 13 residues. Germline loops: CDR1 SGHTA, CDR2 FQGNSA. V lost 6 bases to trimming and J lost 8 bases, with 16 bases between them. CDR3 in DNA: TGTGCCAGCAGACGGAGAGGATCAGAGGGCTACACCTTC. Translating it yields CASRRRGSEGYTF.

This rearrangement joins TRBV10-3 to TRBJ2-3, with 10 bases that match TRBD2. V was clipped by 3 bases and J by 5 bases; unmatched bases: 2. The V gene's germline CDR1 is ENHRY and CDR2 SYGVKD. This CDR3 is 14 amino acids long. The CDR3 DNA reads as TGTGCCATCAGTGATTCTAGCGGGGGAGATACGCAGTATTTT. Its translation is CAISDSSGGDTQYF.

The J gene is TRBJ1-2, the V gene TRBV5-8; 7 nucleotides agree with TRBD1. This CDR3 has 15 residues. J was trimmed by 5 bases and V by 6 bases; bases with no gene match: 13. Germline V gene data show CDR1 as SGHTS and CDR2 as YDEGEE. DNA for the CDR3: TGTGCCAGCATTATAAGACCGGGACAGCCTTATGGCTACACCTTC. Translation: CASIIRPGQPYGYTF.

This clone was seen just once. The J gene is TRBJ2-5, the V gene TRBV27; 16 nucleotides match TRBD2. The CDR3 is made up of 19 amino acids. V gave up 6 bases and J gave up 5 bases; unmatched junction bases: 15. Germline CDR1 reads MNHEY; CDR2 reads SMNVEV (reference sequence). The CDR3 DNA follows: TGTGCCAGCAGCCGAAAGGGACTAGCGGGGGGGTCTCAACGGGAGACCCAGTACTTC. Protein product: CASSRKGLAGGSQRETQYF.

The chain combines TRBV5-1 with TRBJ2-3; TRBD2 aligns across 7 bases. Per germline, CDR1 SGHRS and CDR2 YFSETQ. Trimming cost V 4 bases and J 4 bases; bases outside gene matches: 6. CDR3 size: 14 residues. The CDR3 sequence: CASSAGRAADTQYF. The CDR3 nucleotides read TGCGCCAGCAGCGCGGGGAGGGCTGCAGATACGCAGTATTTT.

This rearrangement joins TRBV18 to TRBJ2-5; D is perhaps TRBD2 (6 bases). With 6 bases removed from V and 4 bases from J, the gap between germline ends came to 21 bases. The germline V gene encodes CDR1 KGHSH and CDR2 LQKENI. CDR3 size: 16 residues. CDR3 residues: CASSLADGGGGETQYF. CDR3 coding DNA: TGTGCCAGCTCCCTAGCCGACGGGGGTGGCGGAGAGACCCAGTACTTC.

The chain combines TRBV6-5 with TRBJ1-4, with 9 bases fitting TRBD1. CDR1 MNHEY and CDR2 SVGAGI come from the germline V gene. This CDR3 has 15 residues. Trimming took 0 bases from V and 8 from J; bases not matched to a gene: 4. In DNA, the CDR3 is TGTGCCAGCAGTTACTCGTGGACAGGGGAAGAAAAACTGTTTTTT. It yields the protein CASSYSWTGEEKLFF.

The chain employs TRBV24-1 and TRBJ2-5; D call uncertain. Germline-derived CDR1 and CDR2 are KGHDR and SFDVKD. V dropped 4 bases and J dropped 7 bases, with 12 bases sitting between them. This CDR3 has 13 amino acids. CDR3 residues: CATSDHSTRTQYF. The CDR3 region has the DNA TGTGCCACCAGTGACCACTCTACGAGGACCCAGTACTTC.

V and J are TRBV6-5 and TRBJ2-3, with 7 bases lining up with TRBD2. The J segment lost 4 bases and the V segment lost 6 bases, leaving 10 bases of the junction unmatched. The germline gives CDR1 MNHEY, CDR2 SVGAGI. This CDR3 spans 15 amino acids. The CDR3 sequence: CASRKGGRFSDTQYF. As DNA, the CDR3 is TGTGCCAGCAGAAAGGGAGGGAGGTTCTCAGATACGCAGTATTTT.

This sequence joins TRBV14 and TRBJ2-7; D possibly corresponds to TRBD1 (6 bases). Germline V gene sequence: CDR1 SGHDN, CDR2 FVKESK. This CDR3 has 17 residues. Trimming shortened V by 0 bases and J by 6 bases, and 21 bases separated the two germline ends. CDR3 protein: CASSQDGAPEGDTEQYF. CDR3 DNA: TGTGCCAGCAGCCAAGATGGGGCTCCCGAGGGGGATACCGAGCAGTACTTC.

V gene TRBV7-9 combines with J gene TRBJ2-1, with D perhaps TRBD1 (5 bases). The CDR3 runs to 19 residues. CDR1 and CDR2 (germline): SEHNR, FQNEAQ (reference sequence). Trimming pared 2 bases from V and 0 bases from J, leaving 20 bases between. CDR3 region: CASSLLKRTPEASYNEQFF. DNA for the CDR3: TGTGCCAGCAGCTTATTAAAAAGGACACCCGAAGCCTCCTACAATGAGCAGTTCTTC.

The V call is TRBV9, the J call TRBJ2-7; 11 bases line up with TRBD1. Germline CDR1 SGDLS, CDR2 YYNGEE. CDR3 length: 15 residues. Unmatched junction bases numbered 8, after V lost 3 bases and J lost 6 bases. CDR3 amino acids: CASSAEGTGGSEQYF. The CDR3 region has the DNA TGTGCCAGCAGCGCTGAGGGGACAGGGGGTAGCGAGCAGTACTTC.

The chain combines TRBV6-5 with TRBJ2-7; D gene uncertain. The CDR3 sequence is 12 residues long. Germline CDR1 reads MNHEY; CDR2 reads SVGAGI. The ends were cut back, 6 bases at V and 2 bases at J, with 8 bases in the middle. This chain's CDR3 is CASRENTYEQYF. CDR3 sequence (DNA): TGTGCCAGCAGGGAGAATACCTACGAGCAGTACTTC.